The present entry profiles one TCR beta chain with its context. What it recognizes is unknown. Other DNA sequences in the same sample also yield this CDR3. V was clipped by 0 bases and J by 4 bases, with 9 bases between them. From germline, CDR1 is SGHRS and CDR2 YFSETQ. The CDR3 contains 14 residues. The sample is drawn from a study of shared clonotypes between healthy human individuals. Study-wide points: Clonotypes that were shared across a few donors made up approximately 5% of naive CD4 clonotypes. Clonotypes shared by all four donors outscored non-shared clonotypes in generation probability. Estimated richness was generally greater in naive than memory subsets.

Produced via immunoSEQ multiplex PCR; TCRdb's table is partial and in-frame only. Among 2,100,000 or so clones listed, roughly 95% were seen once. The sequence was obtained from a man between 18 and 35 years old in good health. Sequenced sample: naive CD4+ T cells sorted from blood. Documented subset: CD45RA+ positively selected. The chain links TRBV5-1 to TRBJ2-3, with D possibly TRBD1 on 5 matching bases. The CDR3: CASSLEGRADTQYF. Written as DNA, the CDR3 is TGCGCCAGCAGCTTGGAGGGCAGGGCAGATACGCAGTATTTT.